This entry lists 30 T cell receptor beta chains sequenced from one sample in a study of T cells in Graves' hyperthyroidism and ophthalmopathy. What was amplified from RNA transcripts were TCR beta CDR3 regions. The TCR CDR3 was amplified in a first-round RT-PCR using the HTBI primer set. TCRdb called the multiplex PCR reads again in MiXCR, with one record for every CDR3 protein. The table has 240,000 or so distinct CDR3 sequences, less than 20% seen once. Sequencing input: blood. These TCRs come from a woman aged 18 to 35 with Graves' ophthalmopathy.

This clonotype was counted at least ten times. The chain combines TRBV5-1 with TRBJ2-1, with 10 bases identical to TRBD2. Per germline, CDR1 SGHRS and CDR2 YFSETQ. The CDR3 totals 16 residues. The J segment lost 3 bases and the V segment lost 2 bases, leaving 5 bases of the junction unmatched. The CDR3 here is CASSFSSGGYYNEQFF. In DNA, the CDR3 is TGCGCCAGCAGCTTCTCTAGCGGGGGCTACTACAATGAGCAGTTCTTC.

This clonotype was detected many times. The chain combines TRBV12-3 or TRBV12-4 with TRBJ2-1; D is uncertain. The CDR3 sequence is 16 residues long. Between the trimmed V and J ends, which lost 4 bases and 4 bases, there was a span of 17 bases. CDR3 nucleotides: TGTGCCAGCAGTTCCGGCTCTAAGACCATTTACAATGAGCAGTTCTTC. Translated, it gives CASSSGSKTIYNEQFF.

This clonotype was counted at least ten times. This rearrangement joins TRBV11-3 to TRBJ2-3; TRBD2 agrees at 9 bases. The V gene's germline CDR1 is SGHNT and CDR2 YENEEA. V lost 3 bases and J lost 6; bases outside the gene matches: 7. The CDR3 covers 15 residues. The CDR3 is CASSLTSGLGDTQYF. In DNA, the CDR3 is TGTGCCAGCAGCTTGACTAGCGGACTGGGGGATACGCAGTATTTT.

This clonotype was counted many times. The V and J genes are TRBV18 and TRBJ1-4; D call uncertain. The CDR3 extends over 15 amino acids. Trimming removed 2 bases at V and 0 bases at J, with 7 bases between. CDR1 is KGHSH, CDR2 LQKENI, per germline. The CDR3 DNA reads as TGTGCCAGCTCACCAACACCCGCAACTAATGAAAAACTGTTTTTT. Translating it yields CASSPTPATNEKLFF.

This clonotype has at least ten counts. The rearrangement uses TRBV7-9 and TRBJ2-3; no firm D call. Germline V gene data show CDR1 as SEHNR and CDR2 as FQNEAQ (reference sequence). CDR3 length: 15 amino acids. Trimming left V 1 base short and J 4 bases short, with 12 bases between. For the CDR3, the DNA is TGTGCCAGCAGCTTAGGTTTAAGGGCCCCAGATACGCAGTATTTT. Amino acids: CASSLGLRAPDTQYF. The full variable domain, completed using reference TRBV7-9 and TRBJ2-3, is DTGVSQNPRHKITKRGQNVTFRCDPISEHNRLYWYRQTLGQGPEFLTYFQNEAQLEKSRLLSDRFSAERPKGSFSTLEIQRTEQGDSAMYLCASSLGLRAPDTQYFGPGTRLTVL.

Many counts were recorded for this clonotype. The chain joins TRBV2 to TRBJ2-6; tentative D call: TRBD2 (5 bases). Germline CDR1 and CDR2: SNHLY and FYNNEI. This CDR3 contains 14 residues. V dropped 5 bases and J dropped 2 bases, with 7 bases sitting between them. CDR3 region: CASSRETGANVLTF. DNA of the CDR3: TGTGCCAGCAGTCGGGAAACTGGGGCCAACGTCCTGACTTTC.

This clonotype was seen at least ten times. V gene TRBV18 combines with J gene TRBJ2-2, with D maybe TRBD1 (6 bases). The V end was cut by 4 bases, the J end by 6 bases, with 15 bases between. The CDR3 is 15 residues long. The V gene's germline CDR1 is KGHSH and CDR2 LQKENI. The CDR3 is CASSLHEQGAGELFF. For the CDR3, the DNA is TGTGCCAGCTCACTCCACGAACAGGGAGCCGGGGAGCTGTTTTTT.

The rearrangement joins TRBV6-4 to TRBJ2-5; tentatively, D is TRBD1 or TRBD2 (6 bases each). Per the germline V gene, CDR1 is MRHNA and CDR2 is SNTAGT. The CDR3 spans 13 residues. Trimming took 8 bases from V and 5 from J, leaving 15 bases between them. The CDR3 protein is CASARDGGETQYF. CDR3 nucleotides: TGTGCCAGCGCCCGGGACGGGGGCGAGACCCAGTACTTC.

Concerning this clonotype itself: An end of the junction does not agree with germline; a read error may underlie this. The chain employs TRBV7-2 and TRBJ1-2, with unresolved D. The CDR3 covers 15 residues. The germline V gene encodes CDR1 SGHTA and CDR2 FQGNSA. The CDR3 spells CASNLDVLAVSGYTF. CDR3 DNA sequence: TGCGCCAGCAACTTAGATGTACTGGCAGTCAGCGGCTACACCTTC.

V and J are TRBV3-1 and TRBJ1-1, with D possibly matching TRBD1 (6 bases). The CDR3 totals 16 residues. Trimming removed 4 bases at V and 3 bases at J, with 18 bases between. The V gene's germline CDR1 is LGHDT and CDR2 YNNKEL (reference sequence). The CDR3 here is CASSPQSDSWDTEAFF. The CDR3 DNA sequence: TGTGCCAGCAGCCCCCAATCGGACAGCTGGGACACTGAAGCTTTCTTT.

This clonotype was seen repeatedly, ten times or more. The chain is built from TRBV12-3 or TRBV12-4 and TRBJ2-5; D is undetermined. The germline V and J ends were trimmed by 1 base and 4 bases, with 7 bases remaining between them. The CDR3 has 13 amino acids. CDR3 protein: CASSLGDAETQYF. The CDR3 bases are TGTGCCAGCAGTTTAGGAGATGCAGAGACCCAGTACTTC.

This clonotype showed up many times. The chain has TRBV28 and TRBJ1-2; D call uncertain. This CDR3 contains 13 residues. CDR1 MDHEN and CDR2 SYDVKM come from the germline V gene. Trimming took off 6 bases at V and 9 bases at J, with 17 bases between the two ends. CDR3 nucleotides: TGTGCCAGCAGCCCCGGCCGGTTGGAAAGCTACACCTTC. As protein: CASSPGRLESYTF.

Many counts were recorded for this clonotype. V and J are TRBV7-2 and TRBJ2-1; 12 positions agree with TRBD2. The V segment lost 7 bases and the J segment 5 bases; nucleotides outside the gene matches: 15. CDR3 size: 18 residues. CDR1 is SGHTA, CDR2 FQGNSA, per germline. The CDR3 loop is CASNTLAGGPSEHNEQFF. CDR3 bases: TGTGCCAGCAACACCCTAGCGGGAGGGCCATCAGAACACAATGAGCAGTTCTTC.

This clonotype turned up a few times. This sequence joins TRBV4-1 and TRBJ2-1, with 11 bases fitting TRBD2. This CDR3 has 15 amino acids. V gave up 2 bases and J gave up 6 bases; unmatched junction bases: 3. Germline V gives CDR1 MGHRA, CDR2 YSYEKL. In nucleotides, the CDR3 is TGCGCCAGCAGCCAAACTAGCGGGAGTTTCAATGAGCAGTTCTTC. Translated, it gives CASSQTSGSFNEQFF.

This clonotype was seen at least ten times. V usage is TRBV29-1 and J usage is TRBJ2-2; D unclear. The CDR3 sequence is 13 residues long. V lost 4 bases and J 0 bases, leaving 6 bases between the germline ends. Germline V CDR1 and CDR2: SQVTM, ANQGSEA. The CDR3: CSVGTPNTGELFF. CDR3 DNA: TGCAGCGTTGGAACACCGAACACCGGGGAGCTGTTTTTT.

This clonotype was detected ten times or more. The rearrangement joins TRBV9 to TRBJ2-7, with D possibly matching TRBD2 (6 bases). V shed 6 bases and J shed 6 bases, with 16 bases lying between them. The CDR3 length is 13 residues. CDR1 SGDLS and CDR2 YYNGEE come from the germline V gene. CDR3 in amino acids: CASTLGGSGEQYF. In nucleotides, the CDR3 is TGTGCCAGCACCCTCGGAGGGTCGGGCGAGCAGTACTTC. The variable domain in full, completed from reference TRBV9 and TRBJ2-7, reads DSGVTQTPKHLITATGQRVTLRCSPRSGDLSVYWYQQSLDQGLQFLIQYYNGEERAKGNILERFSAQQFPDLHSELNLSSLELGDSALYFCASTLGGSGEQYFGPGTRLTVT.

The chain couples TRBV29-1 to TRBJ2-7; a weak D match, TRBD2 (6 bases). From germline, CDR1 is SQVTM and CDR2 ANQGSEA. Between the trimmed V and J ends, which lost 6 bases and 0 bases, there was a span of 21 bases. The CDR3 has 16 residues. The CDR3 region has the DNA TGCAGCGTCTCCTACCCCGGGACTCGGAGCTCCTACGAGCAGTACTTC. Translation: CSVSYPGTRSSYEQYF.

The rearrangement uses TRBV12-3 or TRBV12-4 and TRBJ1-1; TRBD1 matches 8 bases. This CDR3 spans 16 amino acids. The V and J ends lost 9 bases and 1 base, in that order; junction bases with no gene match: 13. CDR3 sequence (DNA): TGTGCCAGTTCCCCCACGGAAGGGACAGGGAACACTGAAGCTTTCTTT. Translating gives CASSPTEGTGNTEAFF.

In this sample, this clonotype turned up a few times. The chain recombines TRBV9 with TRBJ2-1; 11 nucleotides align to TRBD2. The CDR3 loop spans 17 amino acids. The J segment lost 7 bases and the V segment lost 4 bases, leaving 13 bases of the junction unmatched. CDR1 and CDR2 (germline): SGDLS, YYNGEE. CDR3 sequence reads: CASSISRLSSGRNEQFF. For the CDR3, the DNA is TGTGCCAGCAGCATATCGAGGTTGTCTAGCGGGAGGAATGAGCAGTTCTTC.

The J gene is TRBJ2-1, the V gene TRBV14; 12 nucleotides line up with TRBD2. The CDR3 has 16 residues. V lost 4 bases, J lost 7 bases, and 8 bases stayed unmatched. Germline lookup yields CDR1 SGHDN and CDR2 FVKESK. The CDR3 bases are TGTGCCAGCAGCCGCGCTGGACTAGCGGGGAGTAATGAGCAGTTCTTC. Its translation is CASSRAGLAGSNEQFF.

This clonotype appeared many times. CDR3 nucleotide sequence: TGTGCCAGCAGTGGTGGTAGCGGGGGGGCCTATGAGCAGTTCTTC. This encodes CASSGGSGGAYEQFF. The chain joins TRBV2 to TRBJ2-1; 11 bases are shared with TRBD2. Trimming cost V 4 bases and J 8 bases; bases outside gene matches: 7. Germline V gene data show CDR1 as SNHLY and CDR2 as FYNNEI. The CDR3 has 15 amino acids.

In this sample, this clonotype turned up many times. The chain couples TRBV12-3 or TRBV12-4 to TRBJ2-5; D gene uncertain. V was trimmed by 2 bases and J by 0 bases, leaving 4 bases between them. The CDR3 has 13 amino acids. CDR3 residues: CASSLRYQETQYF. As DNA, the CDR3 is TGTGCCAGCAGTTTAAGGTACCAAGAGACCCAGTACTTC.

This clonotype was detected ten times or more. V gene TRBV13 combines with J gene TRBJ2-6; D may be TRBD1 (6 bases). V was trimmed by 5 bases and J by 3 bases, leaving 14 bases between them. The CDR3 contains 16 residues. Looked up from germline, CDR1 is PRHDT and CDR2 is FYEKMQ (reference sequence). This CDR3 reads CASSATTGFGANVLTF. CDR3 DNA sequence: TGTGCCAGCAGCGCCACGACAGGCTTTGGGGCCAACGTCCTGACTTTC. Variable domain in full (rest from reference TRBV13 and TRBJ2-6): AAGVIQSPRHLIKEKRETATLKCYPIPRHDTVYWYQQGPGQDPQFLISFYEKMQSDKGSIPDRFSAQQFSDYHSELNMSSLELGDSALYFCASSATTGFGANVLTFGAGSRLTVL.

This clonotype was observed at least ten times. The chain combines TRBV19 with TRBJ2-5; 11 nucleotides line up with TRBD1. The CDR3 consists of 15 residues. The J segment lost 5 bases and the V segment lost 5 bases, leaving 7 bases of the junction unmatched. CDR1 LNHDA and CDR2 SQIVND come from the germline V gene (reference sequence). The CDR3 coding sequence is TGTGCCAGTAGTTCCCGGACAGGGGGCTATGAGACCCAGTACTTC. Its protein product is CASSSRTGGYETQYF. Complete variable domain (other parts from reference TRBV19 and TRBJ2-5): DGGITQSPKYLFRKEGQNVTLSCEQNLNHDAMYWYRQDPGQGLRLIYYSQIVNDFQKGDIAEGYSVSREKKESFPLTVTSAQKNPTAFYLCASSSRTGGYETQYFGPGTRLLVL.

The CDR3 sequence is CAWSTGRGFYEQYF. DNA of the CDR3: TGTGCCTGGAGCACCGGCAGGGGGTTCTACGAGCAGTACTTC. The V call is TRBV30, the J call TRBJ2-7, with 7 bases aligning to TRBD1. CDR1 and CDR2 from the germline V gene are GTSNPN and SVGIG (reference sequence). V trimming: 3 bases; J trimming: 3 bases; junction bases outside the gene matches: 8. There are 14 residues in the CDR3.

The chain uses TRBV11-2 and TRBJ2-7, with a weak D call TRBD1 (7 bases). V lost 5 bases and J lost 5, with 19 bases in between. This CDR3 is 15 amino acids long. Germline V gives CDR1 SGHAT, CDR2 FQNNGV. The CDR3 DNA sequence: TGTGCCAGCAGCAATAGCGGTAGGGGGCAAGACGAGCAGTACTTC. Translated, it gives CASSNSGRGQDEQYF.

The CDR3: CASSIRTGAYSNQPQHF. The DNA for the CDR3 is TGTGCCAGTAGTATACGGACAGGAGCTTATAGCAATCAGCCCCAGCATTTT. The chain joins TRBV19 to TRBJ1-5, with 7 bases fitting TRBD1. CDR3 size: 17 residues. CDR1 is LNHDA, CDR2 SQIVND, per germline (reference sequence). After removal of 2 bases from V and 0 bases from J, the junction contained 7 bases not matched to a gene.

The table lists this clonotype with a few counts. A much larger clone lies one base from this, so it may be a read error. V usage is TRBV3-1 and J usage is TRBJ2-2; D remains ambiguous. This CDR3 is built from 17 residues. Germline CDR1 is LGHDT and CDR2 is YNNKEL (reference sequence). The DNA for the CDR3 is TGTGCCTGCAGCCAACACGGATACCCCGCGAACACCGGGGAGCTGTTTTTT. The encoded protein is CACSQHGYPANTGELFF.

The J gene is TRBJ2-3, the V gene TRBV6-2 or TRBV6-3; 7 positions agree with TRBD2. The CDR3 sequence is 17 residues long. The junction had 13 bases not matched to a gene; V was cut back by 6 bases and J by 1 base. Germline CDR1 is MNHEY and CDR2 is SVGEGT. CDR3 loop: CASSSVWAGEGTDTQYF. For the CDR3, the DNA is TGTGCCAGCAGCTCCGTATGGGCGGGAGAGGGCACAGATACGCAGTATTTT.

This sequence joins TRBV3-1 and TRBJ2-7; TRBD2 agrees at 14 bases. J was trimmed by 7 bases and V by 4 bases; bases with no gene match: 9. This CDR3 has 16 residues. CDR1 is LGHDT, CDR2 YNNKEL, per germline (reference sequence). CDR3 sequence: CASSPPGLAGAREQYF. The CDR3 DNA reads as TGTGCCAGCAGCCCTCCGGGACTAGCGGGAGCTCGGGAGCAGTACTTC.